This passage covers 11 T cell receptor beta chains from one sample sequenced in a study of a mutant IDH1 vaccine in newly diagnosed glioma. TCRdb keeps only in-frame clones here, not all; method: immunoSEQ multiplex PCR. The sample carries about 30,000 clones, around 90% recorded once. The time point denotes: week 11, during vaccination. Alongside topical imiquimod, each dose of vaccine comprised 300 ug of mutant IDH1 20-mer peptide. These receptors lack a known antigen. The sample was PBMCs, taken from a glioma patient whose treatment included an IDH1 peptide vaccine. The receptors were gathered from a man younger than 35 with glioma.

The V gene is TRBV4-3, the J gene TRBJ2-7; 7 bases map to TRBD2. V shed 0 bases, J shed 2 bases, and the junction held 7 bases outside the gene matches. CDR1 and CDR2 (germline): LGHNA, YSLEER. The CDR3 spans 16 residues. The CDR3: CASSQDVGGTTYEQYF. The CDR3 bases are TGCGCCAGCAGCCAAGATGTCGGCGGGACTACCTACGAGCAGTACTTC.

This clone came up a few times. The gene calls are TRBV7-2 and TRBJ1-6, with D maybe TRBD1 (6 bases). The CDR3 is 14 amino acids. Germline assignment: CDR1 SGHTA and CDR2 FQGNSA. Trimming removed 5 bases at V and 7 bases at J, with 12 bases between. The CDR3: CASSGTGNNSPLHF. CDR3 nucleotide sequence: TGTGCCAGCAGCGGCACAGGGAACAATTCACCCCTCCACTTT.

This sequence joins TRBV13 and TRBJ2-3; D ambiguous. The CDR3 is 17 residues long. CDR1 is PRHDT and CDR2 is FYEKMQ in the germline V gene (reference sequence). Trimming took off 5 bases at V and 5 bases at J, with 23 bases between the two ends. The CDR3 coding sequence is TGTGCCAGCAGCCGCACCCTTCGGACGTCCGTTGGAGATACGCAGTATTTT. It encodes CASSRTLRTSVGDTQYF.

V usage is TRBV7-2 and J usage is TRBJ1-2; D call uncertain. CDR1 and CDR2 from the germline V gene are SGHTA and FQGNSA. This CDR3 spans 13 amino acids. V was trimmed by 0 bases and J by 3 bases, leaving 5 bases between them. The CDR3 region is CASSLARDYGYTF. CDR3 nucleotide sequence: TGTGCCAGCAGCTTAGCGAGAGACTATGGCTACACCTTC.

V usage is TRBV30 and J usage is TRBJ1-6; no reliable D call. Trimming removed 3 bases at V and 8 bases at J, with 14 bases between. This CDR3 has 14 amino acids. The germline gives CDR1 GTSNPN, CDR2 SVGIG (reference sequence). The CDR3 DNA reads as TGTGCCTGGAGCTTAACAGCAAAATATTCACCCCTCCACTTT. Its translation: CAWSLTAKYSPLHF.

This chain uses TRBV10-3 with TRBJ1-1, with D perhaps matching TRBD1 (5 bases). Germline V gene data show CDR1 as ENHRY and CDR2 as SYGVKD. The CDR3 contains 12 residues. V lost 3 bases and J 5 bases, leaving 7 bases between the germline ends. As DNA, the CDR3 is TGTGCCATCAGTGACGGGGGAACTGAAGCTTTCTTT. Translated: CAISDGGTEAFF.

The chain couples TRBV13 to TRBJ1-1; TRBD1 might be the D (6 bases). V was trimmed by 0 bases and J by 1 base, leaving 6 bases between them. The germline CDR1 and CDR2 sequences are PRHDT and FYEKMQ (reference sequence). CDR3 size: 14 residues. For the CDR3, the DNA is TGTGCCAGCAGCTTAGGGGGACAGAACACTGAAGCTTTCTTT. Protein sequence: CASSLGGQNTEAFF. The variable domain in full, with the rest retrieved from reference TRBV13 and TRBJ1-1, is AAGVIQSPRHLIKEKRETATLKCYPIPRHDTVYWYQQGPGQDPQFLISFYEKMQSDKGSIPDRFSAQQFSDYHSELNMSSLELGDSALYFCASSLGGQNTEAFFGQGTRLTVV.

The V and J genes are TRBV9 and TRBJ2-7; the D gene is possibly TRBD1 (6 bases). The V gene lost 2 bases and the J gene lost 6 bases, with 15 bases spanning the gap. Germline-derived CDR1 and CDR2 are SGDLS and YYNGEE. This CDR3 has 14 residues. CDR3 in DNA: TGTGCCAGCAGCGTGGGACATCCGTGGGGCGAGCAGTACTTC. Protein: CASSVGHPWGEQYF. The entire variable domain, with the rest obtained from reference TRBV9 and TRBJ2-7, is as follows: DSGVTQTPKHLITATGQRVTLRCSPRSGDLSVYWYQQSLDQGLQFLIQYYNGEERAKGNILERFSAQQFPDLHSELNLSSLELGDSALYFCASSVGHPWGEQYFGPGTRLTVT.

The V call is TRBV7-2, the J call TRBJ1-5; unclear D gene. The CDR3 loop spans 13 amino acids. CDR1 is SGHTA, CDR2 FQGNSA, per germline. The ends were cut back, 5 bases at V and 7 bases at J, with 12 bases in the middle. This chain's CDR3 is CASSPWVNQPQHF. The CDR3 coding sequence is TGTGCCAGCAGCCCCTGGGTTAACCAGCCCCAGCATTTT.

The chain employs TRBV20-1 and TRBJ1-1; unclear D gene. Germline assignment: CDR1 DFQATT and CDR2 SNEGSKA (reference sequence). The V gene lost 7 bases and the J gene lost 2 bases, with 8 bases spanning the gap. The CDR3 is made up of 11 amino acids. CDR3 amino acids: CSVPYNTEAFF. The CDR3 DNA reads TGCAGTGTCCCATATAACACTGAAGCTTTCTTT.

The rearrangement uses TRBV2 and TRBJ2-1, with a tentative D call TRBD1 (6 bases). The CDR3 is made up of 14 amino acids. Germline CDR1 SNHLY, CDR2 FYNNEI. Trimming left V 2 bases short and J 9 bases short, with 14 bases between. The CDR3: CASSESTGWGEQFF. As DNA, the CDR3 is TGTGCCAGCAGTGAAAGTACAGGGTGGGGTGAGCAGTTCTTC.